This T cell receptor (beta chain) was identified during a study of T cell responses to AZD1222 COVID-19 vaccine. Study-level points and caveats: Among vaccine-associated CD4 TCRs, coverage spanned spike, with dominance at 160-218 and 743-854. Clonal diversity may have been underestimated, and the donors were mostly white British, with more females than males.

In regard to this clone: Antigen: not known.

The repertoire was sequenced with immunoSEQ multiplex PCR; TCRdb's copy has only in-frame clones and lacks some. The table records some 150,000 clones, approximately 89% of them present only once. The V gene lost 4 bases and the J gene lost 0 bases, with 9 bases spanning the gap. Germline V gene data show CDR1 as LGHNA and CDR2 as YSLEER. This CDR3 is 15 amino acids long. The TCR sequence derives from an adult who received the AZD1222 COVID-19 vaccine. The chain couples TRBV4-3 to TRBJ2-2; D perhaps matches TRBD2 (6 bases). Specimen: peripheral blood, collected 28 days after the second AZD1222 dose. The CDR3 here is CASSPTRANTGELFF. The CDR3 region has the DNA TGCGCCAGCAGCCCGACTAGGGCGAACACCGGGGAGCTGTTTTTT.